This T cell receptor beta chain emerged from a study of cytomegalovirus exposure and HLA in healthy donors. Whole-study context: Across under 450 genotyped donors, roughly 80% landed in the Caucasian-associated ancestry cluster. Overall study results and limits: Earlier analysis yielded a pattern in which most TCR beta V segments were productive about 90% or about 30% of the time. What was likely a sequencing artifact was a cluster of highly shared sequence variants.

PCR amplification relied on 60 Vbeta primers (plus 13 Jbeta primers). Here immunoSEQ multiplex PCR was the method, and the copy in TCRdb shows in-frame clones only, minus some. The table includes 95,000 to 150,000 clones, roughly 87% detected once. In regard to this clone: The antigen is not known.

The V and J ends lost 1 base and 3 bases respectively, with 10 bases between them. The CDR3 has 15 amino acids. Germline V gene data show CDR1 as SGHDN and CDR2 as FVKESK. The chain employs TRBV14 and TRBJ2-4; perhaps TRBD1 as D (6 bases). This sequence originates from a woman younger than 30 in good health and CMV-seronegative. The source material was PBMCs. The CDR3 DNA sequence: TGTGCCAGCAGCCAAGGGACAGCCATCAAAAACATTCAGTACTTC. This gives the protein CASSQGTAIKNIQYF.